This is a list of T cell receptor beta chains from one sample in a study of blood T cells in healthy people across ages. One entry per CDR3 protein, called by TCRdb with MiXCR from the 5' RACE reads. This table holds about 670,000 distinct CDR3 sequences, around two fifths found once. Sequencing was performed on blood. The origin of the receptors is a man older than 75 in good health. The CDR3 runs from the conserved cysteine through the conserved F or W. A D gene is named only where the DNA matches it firmly. The size of a clone is reported for some rows only, either as once, few or many, or as a class for expanded clones.

V: TRBV7-2
J: TRBJ2-5
D: -
size: few
DNA: TGTGCCAGCAGCTTGGGTCCTACCCAAGAGACCCAGTACTTC
CDR3: CASSLGPTQETQYF

V: TRBV15
J: TRBJ2-1
D: TRBD2
size: few
DNA: TGTGCCACCAGCAGAGATGGAGGAATGACTAGCGGGAGGAATGAGCAGTTCTTC
CDR3: CATSRDGGMTSGRNEQFF

V: TRBV5-1
J: TRBJ2-7
D: -
size: -
DNA: TGCGCCAGCAGCTTGGAGGGGCTTAGCCGCTATGAGCAGTACTTC
CDR3: CASSLEGLSRYEQYF

V: TRBV7-3
J: TRBJ1-2
D: -
size: -
DNA: TGTGCCAGCAGCTTAAGCAACGGGGTAGACGATGGCTACACCTTC
CDR3: CASSLSNGVDDGYTF

V: TRBV10-1
J: TRBJ2-1
D: -
size: few
DNA: TGCGCCAGCAGCCAGAATGAGCAGTTCTTC
CDR3: CASSQNEQFF

V: TRBV6-2/TRBV6-3
J: TRBJ2-7
D: TRBD1
size: many
DNA: TGTGCCAGCAGTACTTACAGGGGACCCTACGAGCAGTACTTC
CDR3: CASSTYRGPYEQYF

V: TRBV18
J: TRBJ2-5
D: -
size: -
DNA: TGTGCCAGCTCAGAGGGCCTTGGAGAGTCCCAGTACTTC
CDR3: CASSEGLGESQYF

V: TRBV3-1
J: TRBJ1-6
D: TRBD1
size: -
DNA: TGTGCCAGCAGCCCCGGGACAGGGAATCGAAATTCACCCCTCCACTTT
CDR3: CASSPGTGNRNSPLHF

V: TRBV4-3
J: TRBJ2-7
D: TRBD2
size: -
DNA: TGCGCCAGCAGCCCTGCCCGGGGTAGCGGGACATCCTACGAGCAGTACTTC
CDR3: CASSPARGSGTSYEQYF

V: TRBV15
J: TRBJ2-1
D: TRBD2
size: -
DNA: TGTGCCACCAACTCATATAGCGGGAGGGCCAGAAATGAGCAGTTCTTC
CDR3: CATNSYSGRARNEQFF

V: TRBV12-3/TRBV12-4
J: TRBJ1-2
D: -
size: many
DNA: TGTGCCAGCAGTCCAACAGGGTCTAACTATGGCTACACCTTC
CDR3: CASSPTGSNYGYTF

V: TRBV20-1
J: TRBJ2-5
D: TRBD2
size: -
DNA: TGCAGTGCTAGGCCCTCCGGGAGGGAGACCCAGTACTTC
CDR3: CSARPSGRETQYF

V: TRBV3-1
J: TRBJ2-3
D: TRBD2
size: -
DNA: TGTGCCAGCAGCCAAGATGCCAGCGGGGGGAGAGATACGCAGTATTTT
CDR3: CASSQDASGGRDTQYF

V: TRBV12-3/TRBV12-4
J: TRBJ1-1
D: TRBD1
size: few
DNA: TGTGCCAGCAGTTTTATGGCAGGGGGCGCCTATCTGGAAGCTTTCTTT
CDR3: CASSFMAGGAYLEAFF

V: TRBV25-1
J: TRBJ2-2
D: TRBD1
size: -
DNA: TGTGCCAGCAGCCCCGCAATAGGGACAGGGGGCACCGGGGAGCTGTTTTTT
CDR3: CASSPAIGTGGTGELFF

V: TRBV15
J: TRBJ2-1
D: -
size: -
DNA: TGTGCCACCAGCAGAGAAACCCACAATGAGCAGTTCTTC
CDR3: CATSRETHNEQFF

V: TRBV7-2
J: TRBJ2-5
D: TRBD1
size: -
DNA: TGTGCCAGCAGCGCGACAGGGCATCTCATCTCTGAGACCCAGTACTTC
CDR3: CASSATGHLISETQYF

V: TRBV7-2
J: TRBJ2-5
D: -
size: many
DNA: TGTGCCAGCAGCGTACGAGGAGGGATGGGAGAGACCCAGTACTTC
CDR3: CASSVRGGMGETQYF

V: TRBV2
J: TRBJ2-5
D: -
size: -
DNA: TGTGCCAGCCAAGGCGGGGGCCTACAAGAGACCCAGTACTTC
CDR3: CASQGGGLQETQYF

V: TRBV7-6
J: TRBJ2-1
D: -
size: few
DNA: TGTGCCAGCAGCTTCGGACCCGTGGCTGGGAATGAGCAGTTCTTC
CDR3: CASSFGPVAGNEQFF

V: TRBV6-2/TRBV6-3
J: TRBJ1-5
D: -
size: -
DNA: TGTGCCAGCAGTTACTCCGTCAGAAACAATCAGCCCCAGCATTTT
CDR3: CASSYSVRNNQPQHF

V: TRBV6-5
J: TRBJ1-1
D: -
size: -
DNA: TGTGCCAGCAGTTACTCTGGGGTTAGAAAGAACACTGAAGCTTTCTTT
CDR3: CASSYSGVRKNTEAFF

V: TRBV3-1
J: TRBJ2-1
D: TRBD2
size: -
DNA: TGTGCCAGCAGCCAAGAACTAGCGGGGGGGGAACGGCAGTTCTTC
CDR3: CASSQELAGGERQFF

V: TRBV20-1
J: TRBJ2-5
D: -
size: -
DNA: TGCAGTGCTCCGGACACGTACCAAGAGACCCAGTACTTC
CDR3: CSAPDTYQETQYF

V: TRBV20-1
J: TRBJ2-3
D: -
size: once
DNA: TGCAGTGCTAGTGCTTTCGCGGGCGCAGATACGCAGTATTTT
CDR3: CSASAFAGADTQYF

V: TRBV6-5
J: TRBJ2-3
D: TRBD2
size: -
DNA: TGTGCCAGCAGTCGAGCGGGAGGGAGGGATACGCAGTATTTT
CDR3: CASSRAGGRDTQYF

V: TRBV9
J: TRBJ1-1
D: -
size: few
DNA: TGTGCCAGCAGCGTCCAAGGATTCATGAACACTGAAGCTTTCTTT
CDR3: CASSVQGFMNTEAFF

V: TRBV4-3
J: TRBJ2-3
D: TRBD2
size: medium-sized
DNA: TGCGCCAGCAGCCAACTTCCGGGAGGAACAGATACGCAGTATTTT
CDR3: CASSQLPGGTDTQYF

V: TRBV20-1
J: TRBJ2-7
D: -
size: -
DNA: TGCAGTGCTAGACAGCAATCTAGCCGCTCCTACAATGAGCAGTACTTC
CDR3: CSARQQSSRSYNEQYF

V: TRBV27
J: TRBJ2-7
D: TRBD2
size: -
DNA: TGTGCCAGCAGTTTAAAAGGGGCAATAGCGGGAGGCTACAATGAGCAGTACTTC
CDR3: CASSLKGAIAGGYNEQYF

V: TRBV29-1
J: TRBJ2-2
D: TRBD2
size: many
DNA: TGCAGCGTTACCGGGACTAGCGGGCAGAACACCGGGGAGCTGTTTTTT
CDR3: CSVTGTSGQNTGELFF

V: TRBV7-9
J: TRBJ2-3
D: TRBD2
size: many
DNA: TGTGCCAGCAGCTTTAGCGGGAGTGGAGATACGCAGTATTTT
CDR3: CASSFSGSGDTQYF

V: TRBV3-1
J: TRBJ2-3
D: TRBD2
size: few
DNA: TGTGCCAGCAGCCCCGGGGGGGCCGGCGACGATACGCAGTATTTT
CDR3: CASSPGGAGDDTQYF

V: TRBV2
J: TRBJ2-5
D: TRBD1
size: few
DNA: TGTGCCAGCAGTGAAGAGGGGACAGCACGGGAGACCCAGTACTTC
CDR3: CASSEEGTARETQYF

V: TRBV3-1
J: TRBJ1-1
D: -
size: -
DNA: TGTGCCCGCAGCCAAGGACACCAAGGGGAAGCTTTCTTT
CDR3: CARSQGHQGEAFF

V: TRBV28
J: TRBJ1-5
D: TRBD1
size: -
DNA: TGTGCCAGCAGCCGAGGTAGGGGACAGGGTGGCAATCAGCCCCAGCATTTT
CDR3: CASSRGRGQGGNQPQHF

V: TRBV9
J: TRBJ1-2
D: -
size: -
DNA: TGTGCCAGCAGCGACACAGGGACCAACTATGGCTACACCTTC
CDR3: CASSDTGTNYGYTF

V: TRBV28
J: TRBJ2-5
D: -
size: few
DNA: TGTGCCAGCAGTGTAAGGTCCCCAGAGACCCAGTACTTC
CDR3: CASSVRSPETQYF

V: TRBV3-1
J: TRBJ1-2
D: TRBD1
size: -
DNA: TGTGCCAGCAGCCCCACAGGGGTCTATGGCTACACCTTC
CDR3: CASSPTGVYGYTF

V: TRBV5-6
J: TRBJ2-6
D: -
size: few
DNA: TGTGCCAGCAGCTCCTACCGGGACTCACATTCTGGGGCCAACGTCCTGACTTTC
CDR3: CASSSYRDSHSGANVLTF

V: TRBV20-1
J: TRBJ2-1
D: TRBD2
size: -
DNA: TGCAGTGCTATAGCGGGAGTGAGGACGAATGAGCAGTTCTTC
CDR3: CSAIAGVRTNEQFF

V: TRBV12-3/TRBV12-4
J: TRBJ2-3
D: -
size: many
DNA: TGTGCCAGCAAGCCAGCGGGCACAGATACGCAGTATTTT
CDR3: CASKPAGTDTQYF

V: TRBV6-5
J: TRBJ1-5
D: -
size: -
DNA: TGTGCCAGCAGCTATACATGGAGCCCGGGGAAGGGAGGTCAGCCCCAGCATTTT
CDR3: CASSYTWSPGKGGQPQHF

V: TRBV6-2/TRBV6-3
J: TRBJ2-7
D: -
size: -
DNA: TGTGCCAGCAGTTACTACGAGCAGTACTTC
CDR3: CASSYYEQYF

V: TRBV3-1
J: TRBJ1-2
D: -
size: -
DNA: TGCGCCAGCAGCCAAGGCGGTGGCTACACCTTC
CDR3: CASSQGGGYTF

V: TRBV5-6
J: TRBJ2-3
D: -
size: -
DNA: TGTGCCAGCAGAACTCGCCGGGACTTCAACACAGATACGCAGTATTTT
CDR3: CASRTRRDFNTDTQYF

V: TRBV6-1
J: TRBJ2-7
D: -
size: few
DNA: TGTGCCAGCAGTGAAAGTGTGGGCCGCTCCTTATACGAGCAGTACTTC
CDR3: CASSESVGRSLYEQYF

V: TRBV20-1
J: TRBJ1-2
D: -
size: -
DNA: TGCAGTGCTAGAGGGCGGCCGATCCCCCCAGCTAACTATGGCTACACCTTC
CDR3: CSARGRPIPPANYGYTF